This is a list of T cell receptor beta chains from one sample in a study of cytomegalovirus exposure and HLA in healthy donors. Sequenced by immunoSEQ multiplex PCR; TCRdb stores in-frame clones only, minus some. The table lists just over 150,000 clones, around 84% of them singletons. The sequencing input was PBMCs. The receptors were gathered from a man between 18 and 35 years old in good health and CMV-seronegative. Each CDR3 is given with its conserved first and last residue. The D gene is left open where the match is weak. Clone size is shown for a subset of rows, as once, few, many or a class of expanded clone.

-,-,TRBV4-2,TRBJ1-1,CASSQGSGGNTEAFF,TGTGCCAGCAGCCAAGGTAGCGGAGGGAACACTGAAGCTTTCTTT
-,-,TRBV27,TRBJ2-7,CASSLLGPASQSGEQYF,TGTGCCAGCAGCTTACTGGGCCCAGCATCCCAATCCGGCGAGCAGTACTTC
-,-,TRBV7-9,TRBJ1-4,CASSSVPRGLNEKLFF,TGTGCCAGCAGCTCGGTCCCCAGGGGTTTGAATGAAAAACTGTTTTTT
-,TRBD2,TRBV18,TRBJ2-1,CASSPGGLDNEQFF,TGTGCCAGCTCCCCGGGGGGGCTAGACAATGAGCAGTTCTTC
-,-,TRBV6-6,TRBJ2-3,CASSYVLVRGTDTQYF,TGTGCCAGCAGTTACGTCTTGGTTCGGGGCACAGATACGCAGTATTTT
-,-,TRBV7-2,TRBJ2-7,CASSLAWTANLGRAEQYF,TGTGCCAGCAGCTTAGCGTGGACAGCGAATTTGGGGCGGGCGGAGCAGTACTTC
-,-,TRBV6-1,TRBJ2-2,CASSEDRPNTGELFF,TGTGCCAGCAGTGAGGACAGACCGAACACCGGGGAGCTGTTTTTT
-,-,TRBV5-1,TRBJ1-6,CASSLAGNNSPLHF,TGCGCCAGCAGCTTGGCGGGGAATAATTCACCCCTCCACTTT
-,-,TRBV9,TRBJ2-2,CASSVVSGELFF,TGTGCCAGCAGCGTAGTATCCGGGGAGCTGTTTTTT
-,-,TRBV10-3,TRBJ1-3,CANRGSSGNTIYF,TGTGCCAACAGAGGGAGCTCTGGAAACACCATATATTTT
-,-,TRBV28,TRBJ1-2,CASSRYLAGGYTF,TGTGCCAGCAGTCGATATTTGGCGGGCGGCTACACCTTC
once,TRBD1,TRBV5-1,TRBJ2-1,CASSLDLDRASSYNEQFF,TGCGCCAGCAGCTTGGACCTAGACAGGGCATCCTCCTACAATGAGCAGTTCTTC
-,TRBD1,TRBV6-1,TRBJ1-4,CASSEKTGGVEKLFF,TGTGCCAGCAGTGAAAAGACAGGGGGCGTCGAAAAACTGTTTTTT
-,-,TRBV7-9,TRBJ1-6,CSSSLGGNQNSPLHF,TGTTCCAGCAGCTTAGGAGGGAACCAGAATTCACCCCTCCACTTT
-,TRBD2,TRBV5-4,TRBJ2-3,CASSEAGGGTDTQYF,TGTGCCAGCAGCGAAGCGGGAGGGGGCACAGATACGCAGTATTTT
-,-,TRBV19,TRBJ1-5,CASSIQAAQPQHF,TGTGCCAGTAGTATACAGGCCGCTCAGCCCCAGCATTTT
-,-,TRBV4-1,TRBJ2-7,CASSQGRTASSYEQYF,TGCGCCAGCAGCCAAGGGAGGACGGCGAGCTCCTACGAGCAGTACTTC
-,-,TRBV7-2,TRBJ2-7,CASSSRGIGEQYF,TGTGCCAGCAGCTCCCGCGGGATAGGCGAGCAGTACTTC
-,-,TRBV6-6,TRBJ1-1,CASSYPGAEAFF,TGTGCCAGCAGTTACCCGGGGGCTGAAGCTTTCTTT
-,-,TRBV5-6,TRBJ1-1,CASRSGATEAFF,TGTGCCAGCAGGTCAGGGGCCACTGAAGCTTTCTTT
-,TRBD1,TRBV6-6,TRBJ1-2,CASSPSETGTVGYTF,TGTGCCAGCAGCCCTTCTGAGACAGGGACTGTTGGCTACACCTTC
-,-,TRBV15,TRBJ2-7,CATSRASFQGDEQYF,TGTGCCACCAGCAGAGCCTCGTTTCAGGGTGACGAGCAGTACTTC
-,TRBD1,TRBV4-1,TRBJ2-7,CASSTRDSGIYEQYF,TGCGCCAGCAGCACCCGGGACAGTGGGATTTACGAGCAGTACTTC
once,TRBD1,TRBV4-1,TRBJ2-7,CASSQDLETGGEQYF,TGCGCCAGCAGCCAAGATCTAGAGACAGGGGGCGAGCAGTACTTC
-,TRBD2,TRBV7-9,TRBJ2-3,CASGLTSGSSDTQYF,TGTGCCAGCGGTCTGACTAGCGGGAGTTCAGATACGCAGTATTTT
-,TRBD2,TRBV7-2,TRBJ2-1,CASSVATSGGAGEQFF,TGTGCCAGCAGCGTAGCGACTAGCGGGGGGGCTGGTGAGCAGTTCTTC
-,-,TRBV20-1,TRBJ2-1,CSALEGHEQFF,TGCAGTGCTCTAGAGGGCCATGAGCAGTTCTTC
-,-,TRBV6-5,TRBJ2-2,CASRRDGELFF,TGTGCCAGCAGGAGGGACGGGGAGCTGTTTTTT
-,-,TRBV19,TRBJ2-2,CASSTQIRGTNTGELFF,TGTGCCAGTAGTACCCAAATCAGGGGCACGAACACCGGGGAGCTGTTTTTT
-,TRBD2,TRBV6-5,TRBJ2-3,CASSYSSGASTDTQYF,TGTGCCAGCAGTTACTCGAGCGGGGCTAGCACAGATACGCAGTATTTT
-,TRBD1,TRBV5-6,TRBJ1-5,CASSLAGGNNQPQHF,TGTGCCAGCAGCCTGGCAGGGGGAAACAATCAGCCCCAGCATTTT
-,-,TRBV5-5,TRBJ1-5,CASSRTDAKIQPQHF,TGTGCCAGCAGCCGGACAGACGCCAAAATTCAGCCCCAGCATTTT
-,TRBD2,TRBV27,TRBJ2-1,CASSARTSGREYNEQFF,TGTGCCAGCAGTGCTCGGACTAGCGGGAGGGAATACAATGAGCAGTTCTTC
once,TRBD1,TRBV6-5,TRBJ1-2,CASSTGVNYGYTF,TGTGCCAGCAGTACAGGGGTCAACTATGGCTACACCTTC
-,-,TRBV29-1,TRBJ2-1,CSVDFKLDNEQFF,TGCAGCGTCGACTTCAAGCTAGACAATGAGCAGTTCTTC
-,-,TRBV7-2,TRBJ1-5,CASSLRGIGNQPQHF,TGTGCCAGCAGCTTGAGAGGGATTGGCAATCAGCCCCAGCATTTT
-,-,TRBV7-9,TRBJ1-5,CASSWDTQPQHF,TGTGCCAGCAGCTGGGACACCCAGCCCCAGCATTTT
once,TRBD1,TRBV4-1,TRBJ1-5,CASSQPPGQDPSNQPQHF,TGCGCCAGCAGCCAACCACCAGGACAGGACCCTAGCAATCAGCCCCAGCATTTT
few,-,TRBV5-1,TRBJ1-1,CASHLAGPGVNTEAFF,TGCGCCAGCCACCTGGCCGGTCCGGGAGTGAACACTGAAGCTTTCTTT
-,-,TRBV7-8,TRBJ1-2,CASTPGGRHYGYTF,TGTGCCAGCACCCCGGGCGGGAGACACTATGGCTACACCTTC
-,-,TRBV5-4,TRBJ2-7,CASSLDRSDAKEQYF,TGTGCCAGCAGCTTGGACAGGTCGGACGCTAAGGAGCAGTACTTC
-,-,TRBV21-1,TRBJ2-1,CASSKGTGGDEQFF,TGTGCCAGCAGCAAAGGGACAGGGGGGGATGAGCAGTTCTTC
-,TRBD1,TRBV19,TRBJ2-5,CASSARQGETQYF,TGTGCCAGTAGTGCTCGACAGGGAGAGACCCAGTACTTC
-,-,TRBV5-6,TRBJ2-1,CASTRALLVNSYNEQFF,TGTGCCAGCACCCGAGCCTTACTAGTCAACTCCTACAATGAGCAGTTCTTC
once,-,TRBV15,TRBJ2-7,CATSRDNQRFNYEQYF,TGTGCCACCAGCAGAGATAATCAGCGATTTAATTACGAGCAGTACTTC
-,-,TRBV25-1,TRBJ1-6,CASSEFTYSPLHF,TGTGCCAGCAGTGAATTTACTTACTCACCCCTCCACTTT
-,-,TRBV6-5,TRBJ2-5,CASNRGGQETQYF,TGTGCCAGCAACAGGGGAGGCCAAGAGACCCAGTACTTC
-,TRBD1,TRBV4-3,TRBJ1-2,CASSQGQGARGYTF,TGCGCCAGCAGCCAAGGACAGGGGGCGAGGGGCTACACCTTC
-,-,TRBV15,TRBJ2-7,CATSRDKGVTYEQYF,TGTGCCACCAGCAGAGATAAAGGGGTTACGTACGAGCAGTACTTC
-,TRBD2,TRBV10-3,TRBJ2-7,CAISGSSGTYEQYF,TGTGCCATCAGTGGTTCTAGCGGGACCTACGAGCAGTACTTC
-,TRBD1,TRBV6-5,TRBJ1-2,CASSSGQFLNYGYTF,TGTGCCAGCAGTTCGGGACAGTTCTTGAACTATGGCTACACCTTC
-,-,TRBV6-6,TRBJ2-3,CASNVVGGASRTQYF,TGTGCCAGCAACGTAGTGGGGGGAGCTAGTCGTACGCAGTATTTT
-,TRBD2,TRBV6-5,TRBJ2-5,CASSYRLAGVKETQYF,TGTGCCAGCAGTTACAGGCTAGCGGGAGTAAAGGAGACCCAGTACTTC
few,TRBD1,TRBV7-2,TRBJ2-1,CASRRRDRATGEQFF,TGTGCCAGCAGACGCCGGGACAGGGCGACTGGGGAGCAGTTCTTC